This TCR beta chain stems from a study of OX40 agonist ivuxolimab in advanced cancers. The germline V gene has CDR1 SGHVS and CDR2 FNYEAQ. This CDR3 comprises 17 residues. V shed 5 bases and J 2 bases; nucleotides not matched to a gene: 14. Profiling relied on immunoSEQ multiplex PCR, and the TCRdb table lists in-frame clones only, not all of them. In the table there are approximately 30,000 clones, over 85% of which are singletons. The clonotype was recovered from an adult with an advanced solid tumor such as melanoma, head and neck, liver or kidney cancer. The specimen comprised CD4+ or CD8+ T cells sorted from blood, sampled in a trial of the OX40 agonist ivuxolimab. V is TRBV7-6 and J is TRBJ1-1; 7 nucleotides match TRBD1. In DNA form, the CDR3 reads TGTGCCAGCAGCGGGGCCCGGACAGGAGAAGGAAACACTGAAGCTTTCTTT. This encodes CASSGARTGEGNTEAFF.